A single TCR beta chain is shown here with its context. This sample was included in a study of spatial heterogeneity in lung cancer. For the study at large: Approximately 70 TRACERx patients with early, untreated non-small cell lung cancer donated samples. Sequencing covered available follow-up PBMC samples collected a median of approximately 2 years after resection. Alpha-chain sequences were consistently detected in smaller numbers than beta-chain sequences.

Time point indicated: blood at routine non-recurrence follow-up after resection. Whole RNA, which was extracted from tumor, nontumor lung tissue or frozen PBMC, was sequenced without any cell sorting. Germline V gives CDR1 DFQATT, CDR2 SNEGSKA (reference sequence). The CDR3 is made up of 13 amino acids. Trimming removed 3 bases at V and 6 bases at J, with 11 bases between. Each TCR cDNA molecule carried a unique molecular identifier. TCRdb re-called the 5' RACE reads with MiXCR, one entry per CDR3 protein. The data contain under 150,000 distinct CDR3 sequences, approximately 12% of them singletons. Sequenced material: PBMCs, taken at follow-up. The receptor was derived from a male donor with early-stage non-small cell lung cancer. The gene calls are TRBV20-1 and TRBJ2-2; D remains ambiguous. CDR3 amino acids: CSASPLGPGELFF. The DNA for the CDR3 is TGCAGTGCTAGTCCGCTGGGTCCCGGGGAGCTGTTTTTT.